This TCR beta chain was documented in a study of shared clonotypes between healthy human individuals. At the level of the study: CD4 naive cells filled three plates per donor, CD4 memory three, CD8 naive two and CD8 memory one.

The CDR3 has 13 amino acids. The germline CDR1 and CDR2 sequences are SGDLS and YYNGEE. V was pared by 7 bases and J by 1 base, with 11 bases between. Sorted-subset replicate PCR reactions contained about 200 ng DNA, corresponding to about 30,000 T cell genomes. The data were produced by immunoSEQ multiplex PCR, yet TCRdb's version contains in-frame clones alone and is incomplete. This repertoire shows fewer than 850,000 clones, 96% found once; its top ten account for less than 0.25%. Naive-designated CD8 cells lacked CD45RO, were positively enriched for CCR7, and omitted terminally differentiated effector memory CD45RA+ cells. Healthy HIV-negative adults with no recent acute infections or vaccinations were recruited as donors. Nashville, Tennessee was home to all donors, who were Caucasian adults.

The sequence was obtained from a young man in good health. Sequenced sample: naive CD8+ T cells sorted from blood. This chain joins TRBV9 and TRBJ1-1; no definite D call. The CDR3 protein is CASGVGGNTEAFF. In nucleotides, the CDR3 is TGTGCCAGCGGGGTAGGTGGGAACACTGAAGCTTTCTTT.